Presented here are 27 T cell receptor beta chains from one specimen sequenced in a study of OX40 agonist ivuxolimab in advanced cancers. TCRdb's table, derived via immunoSEQ multiplex PCR, lists solely in-frame clones and lacks some. The sample records about 41,000 clones, 70% to 90% being singletons. The sequencing used CD4+ or CD8+ T cells sorted from blood, collected in a trial of the OX40 agonist ivuxolimab. The source is an adult with an advanced solid tumor such as melanoma, head and neck, liver or kidney cancer.

This clone was recorded only once. The V gene is TRBV5-1, the J gene TRBJ2-2; D is unresolved. With 3 bases removed from V and 9 bases from J, the gap between germline ends came to 15 bases. The CDR3 covers 14 residues. Per the germline V gene, CDR1 is SGHRS and CDR2 is YFSETQ. The CDR3 loop reads CASSSTVGSRELFF. CDR3 DNA sequence: TGCGCCAGCAGCTCAACGGTGGGGTCCCGGGAGCTGTTTTTT.

In this sample, this clone turned up a few times. The rearrangement joins TRBV9 to TRBJ2-1; the D gene is possibly TRBD1 (5 bases). V lost 0 bases and J 6 bases, leaving 13 bases between the germline ends. CDR1 is SGDLS, CDR2 YYNGEE, per germline. The CDR3 sequence is 15 residues long. CDR3 in DNA: TGTGCCAGCAGCGTAGCTGGCTCTGGGGCCAATGAGCAGTTCTTC. Amino acid sequence: CASSVAGSGANEQFF.

The chain joins TRBV6-7 to TRBJ2-3; D is ambiguous. TRBV6-7 is sorted into the ORF group, with uncertain function. This CDR3 comprises 11 residues. Trimming stripped 5 bases from V and 0 bases from J, with 0 bases between. CDR3 sequence: CASSSTDTQYF. CDR3 coding DNA: TGTGCCAGCAGTAGCACAGATACGCAGTATTTT.

The count of this clone is one. The CDR3 bases are TGTGCCAGCAGCCAAGGGACAGGGGGCGCTTCCGAGCAGTACTTC. This codes for CASSQGTGGASEQYF. This rearrangement joins TRBV4-2 to TRBJ2-7; TRBD1 agrees at 11 bases. The CDR3 sequence is 15 residues long. CDR1 is LGHNA and CDR2 is YNFKEQ in the germline V gene. The V and J ends lost 1 base and 6 bases, in that order; junction bases with no gene match: 5.

The sample holds one count of this clone. This sequence joins TRBV19 and TRBJ1-1, with TRBD1 matching 7 bases. Germline lookup yields CDR1 LNHDA and CDR2 SQIVND (reference sequence). V was clipped by 6 bases and J by 8 bases; unmatched bases: 0. CDR3 length equals 10 residues. Written as DNA, the CDR3 is TGTGCCAGTAGGGACAGGGAAGCTTTCTTT. Protein: CASRDREAFF.

This clone occurred once. The rearrangement uses TRBV7-6 and TRBJ1-6; D may be TRBD1 (5 bases). The germline V gene encodes CDR1 SGHVS and CDR2 FNYEAQ. The V gene lost 1 base and the J gene lost 7 bases, with 17 bases spanning the gap. The CDR3 is 17 residues long. In DNA, the CDR3 is TGTGCCAGCAGCTTAGGCCCCCCGGGACCGTTAAATTCACCCCTCCACTTT. Translating it yields CASSLGPPGPLNSPLHF.

The rearrangement uses TRBV6-1 and TRBJ2-1; D may be TRBD2 (6 bases). V lost 0 bases, J lost 9 bases, and 9 bases lay in between. Germline values: CDR1 MNHNS, CDR2 SASEGT. This CDR3 is 13 amino acids long. The CDR3 DNA follows: TGTGCCAGCAGTGAAGCTAGAGCGGGTGAGCAGTTCTTC. Protein product: CASSEARAGEQFF.

The chain combines TRBV18 with TRBJ1-6; TRBD1 aligns across 7 bases. This CDR3 spans 15 amino acids. The junction had 7 bases not matched to a gene; V was cut back by 2 bases and J by 9 bases. Germline CDR1 reads KGHSH; CDR2 reads LQKENI. CDR3 amino acids: CASSPETGRTSPLHF. DNA for the CDR3: TGTGCCAGCTCACCAGAGACAGGGAGAACTTCACCCCTCCACTTT.

The chain uses TRBV9 and TRBJ2-5, with 7 bases lining up with TRBD1. The V segment lost 0 bases and the J segment 4 bases; nucleotides outside the gene matches: 3. This CDR3 has 14 amino acids. Germline V gives CDR1 SGDLS, CDR2 YYNGEE. The CDR3 DNA sequence: TGTGCCAGCAGCGTAGCTTACAGGGGAGAGACCCAGTACTTC. Protein product: CASSVAYRGETQYF.

The CDR3 DNA follows: TGTGCCAGCAGTAGGGGAACAGGGGCCCGCACTGAAGCTTTCTTT. As protein: CASSRGTGARTEAFF. The chain has TRBV28 and TRBJ1-1, with 7 bases that match TRBD1. The V gene's germline CDR1 is MDHEN and CDR2 SYDVKM. The CDR3 extends over 15 amino acids. The trim removed 5 bases at V and 4 bases at J, leaving 10 bases unmatched.

The chain combines TRBV6-4 with TRBJ2-3; D unresolved. Trimming took 2 bases from V and 0 from J, leaving 9 bases between them. The V gene's germline CDR1 is MRHNA and CDR2 SNTAGT. The CDR3 is made up of 15 amino acids. The CDR3 here is CASSDRAASTDTQYF. The CDR3 DNA sequence: TGTGCCAGCAGTGACAGGGCCGCCAGCACAGATACGCAGTATTTT.

The gene calls are TRBV19 and TRBJ2-7; TRBD1 might be the D (6 bases). The germline V gene has CDR1 LNHDA and CDR2 SQIVND (reference sequence). The ends were cut back, 5 bases at V and 2 bases at J, with 13 bases in the middle. This CDR3 spans 14 amino acids. The CDR3 protein is CASSPWTATYEQYF. The CDR3 DNA reads as TGTGCCAGTAGTCCCTGGACAGCTACCTACGAGCAGTACTTC.

The chain links TRBV2 to TRBJ2-7; D is undetermined. The CDR3 is 13 amino acids. Trimming took off 5 bases at V and 2 bases at J, with 10 bases between the two ends. CDR1 is SNHLY and CDR2 is FYNNEI in the germline V gene. CDR3 region: CASSRTATYEQYF. The CDR3 DNA is TGTGCCAGCAGTAGGACGGCTACCTACGAGCAGTACTTC.

This rearrangement joins TRBV18 to TRBJ1-2, with 8 nucleotides matching TRBD1. Germline V gene data show CDR1 as KGHSH and CDR2 as LQKENI. This CDR3 spans 13 amino acids. Trimming at V came to 2 bases and at J to 8 bases, leaving 4 bases not matched to a gene. CDR3 region: CASSPLGQGGYTF. The CDR3 nucleotides read TGTGCCAGCTCACCATTAGGACAGGGCGGCTACACCTTC.

The table lists this clone with a few counts. This chain uses TRBV7-9 with TRBJ1-5; no definite D call. The CDR3 has 13 residues. Germline loops: CDR1 SEHNR, CDR2 FQNEAQ (reference sequence). V lost 5 bases to trimming and J lost 1 base, with 6 bases between them. CDR3 DNA sequence: TGTGCCAGCAGCAGAGCCAGCAATCAGCCCCAGCATTTT. Encoded protein: CASSRASNQPQHF.

The CDR3 DNA follows: TGTGCCAGCAGTCGACTAGCGGGAGGCCCTTTCAATGAGCAGTTCTTC. This sequence encodes CASSRLAGGPFNEQFF. V is TRBV27 and J is TRBJ2-1, with 13 positions matching TRBD2. V was pared by 5 bases and J by 6 bases, with 7 bases of the junction left unmatched. The CDR3 spans 16 residues. CDR1 and CDR2 (germline): MNHEY, SMNVEV (reference sequence).

J is TRBJ2-1 and V is TRBV7-9, with D tentatively TRBD1 or TRBD2 (5 bases each). The germline V gene has CDR1 SEHNR and CDR2 FQNEAQ (reference sequence). Trimming took off 0 bases at V and 9 bases at J, with 9 bases between the two ends. This CDR3 contains 13 residues. CDR3 in amino acids: CASSLARGGEQFF. CDR3 bases: TGTGCCAGCAGCTTAGCGAGGGGCGGTGAGCAGTTCTTC.

The chain couples TRBV5-4 to TRBJ1-1; no clear D gene. V shed 0 bases and J shed 0 bases, with 9 bases lying between them. The CDR3 is made up of 15 amino acids. Per germline, CDR1 SGHNT and CDR2 YYREEE (reference sequence). The DNA of the CDR3 is TGTGCCAGCAGCTTGGCTGCAGCCATGAACACTGAAGCTTTCTTT. Its protein is CASSLAAAMNTEAFF.

This clone was seen a few times. The gene calls are TRBV6-4 and TRBJ2-3; 7 bases are a match to TRBD1. CDR3 size: 15 residues. V lost 3 bases to trimming and J lost 1 base; unmatched junction nucleotides: 4. CDR1 is MRHNA, CDR2 SNTAGT, per germline. DNA of the CDR3: TGTGCCAGCAGTGAATACAGGGGAGGCACAGATACGCAGTATTTT. It specifies CASSEYRGGTDTQYF.

This chain connects TRBV4-2 to TRBJ2-1; 7 bases agree with TRBD2. The V gene's germline CDR1 is LGHNA and CDR2 YNFKEQ. CDR3 length: 13 amino acids. V was pared by 4 bases and J by 7 bases, with 4 bases of the junction left unmatched. DNA for the CDR3: TGTGCCAGCAGCCCCAGGGAGGGGAATGAGCAGTTCTTC. Residues: CASSPREGNEQFF.

The chain is built from TRBV6-4 and TRBJ1-1, with a tentative D call TRBD1 (5 bases). The CDR3 spans 15 residues. Germline V lookup: CDR1 MRHNA, CDR2 SNTAGT. Trimming pared 3 bases from V and 4 bases from J, leaving 15 bases between. The CDR3 sequence is CASSDNGLGVTEAFF. The CDR3, as DNA: TGTGCCAGCAGTGATAACGGTCTGGGGGTCACTGAAGCTTTCTTT.

The chain links TRBV5-6 to TRBJ2-5; the D gene could be TRBD1 or TRBD2 (5 bases each). Germline V gene data show CDR1 as SGHDT and CDR2 as YYEEEE. With 8 bases removed from V and 3 bases from J, the gap between germline ends came to 17 bases. The CDR3 consists of 14 residues. The chain's CDR3 is CASYGAWSKETQYF. The CDR3 coding sequence is TGTGCCAGTTACGGGGCATGGAGTAAAGAGACCCAGTACTTC.

The CDR3 DNA reads as TGTGCCAGCAGTTTAGGGACAGGAGCGAATACGCAGTATTTT. Amino acid sequence: CASSLGTGANTQYF. The chain is built from TRBV27 and TRBJ2-3; 8 positions agree with TRBD1. Germline CDR1 reads MNHEY; CDR2 reads SMNVEV (reference sequence). V lost 2 bases to trimming and J lost 7 bases; unmatched junction nucleotides: 5. CDR3 length equals 14 residues.

This sequence joins TRBV5-1 and TRBJ2-6; no clear D. Between the trimmed V and J ends, which lost 0 bases and 0 bases, there was a span of 7 bases. This CDR3 is 16 amino acids long. The germline V gene encodes CDR1 SGHRS and CDR2 YFSETQ. The chain's CDR3 is CASSLARDSGANVLTF. The CDR3 DNA is TGCGCCAGCAGCTTGGCTCGAGACTCTGGGGCCAACGTCCTGACTTTC.

The chain has TRBV7-9 and TRBJ1-4; TRBD1 might be the D (5 bases). V was clipped by 3 bases and J by 6 bases, with 8 bases between them. Per germline, CDR1 SEHNR and CDR2 FQNEAQ (reference sequence). CDR3 length: 13 amino acids. CDR3 DNA: TGTGCCAGCAGCTTCCGCAGGGATGAAAAACTGTTTTTT. Translation gives CASSFRRDEKLFF. Combining the CDR3 with reference TRBV7-9 and TRBJ1-4 gives the whole variable domain DTGVSQNPRHKITKRGQNVTFRCDPISEHNRLYWYRQTLGQGPEFLTYFQNEAQLEKSRLLSDRFSAERPKGSFSTLEIQRTEQGDSAMYLCASSFRRDEKLFFGSGTQLSVL.

V gene TRBV7-8 combines with J gene TRBJ2-3; D may be TRBD1 (5 bases). V was pared by 6 bases and J by 3 bases, with 22 bases between. This CDR3 has 17 amino acids. Germline assignment: CDR1 SGHVS and CDR2 FQNEAQ. In nucleotides, the CDR3 is TGTGCCAGCAGACTCGGCGACATCAGGGTGCGGACAGATACGCAGTATTTT. Amino acid sequence: CASRLGDIRVRTDTQYF.

V gene TRBV5-1 combines with J gene TRBJ2-5, with D perhaps matching TRBD1 (5 bases). The CDR3 runs 14 residues. Germline values: CDR1 SGHRS, CDR2 YFSETQ. The DNA for the CDR3 is TGCGTCTCCACGACGCAGGGCGGACAAGAGACCCAGTACTTC. This encodes CVSTTQGGQETQYF.